The 5 T cell receptor beta chains presented below share a single source sample, sequenced in a study of cytomegalovirus exposure and HLA in healthy donors. Use of 60 Vbeta and 13 Jbeta primers characterized the PCR. Repertoires were generated with immunoSEQ multiplex PCR, while TCRdb's copy carries only in-frame clones and drops some. The table lists 150,000 to 200,000 clones, around 76% of them singletons. The sample was PBMCs. These receptors were taken from a man aged 55-75 years in good health and CMV-seronegative.

The chain combines TRBV5-1 with TRBJ2-1; 7 bases align to TRBD1. From germline, CDR1 is SGHRS and CDR2 YFSETQ. The length of the CDR3 is 17 residues. After removal of 1 base from V and 1 base from J, the junction contained 8 bases not matched to a gene. CDR3: CASSLNSRGISYNEQFF. The CDR3 DNA follows: TGCGCCAGCAGCTTGAATAGCAGGGGGATATCCTACAATGAGCAGTTCTTC.

V gene TRBV6-6 combines with J gene TRBJ2-1; 10 bases map to TRBD1. The CDR3 covers 15 residues. The V segment lost 5 bases and the J segment 7 bases; nucleotides outside the gene matches: 8. CDR1 MNHNY and CDR2 SVGAGI come from the germline V gene (reference sequence). The CDR3 nucleotides are TGTGCCAGCAGTGGATGGACAGGGGGTAGGAATGAGCAGTTCTTC. Translated, it gives CASSGWTGGRNEQFF.

The chain links TRBV29-1 to TRBJ1-2; a weak D match, TRBD1 (5 bases). V was cut by 4 bases and J by 3 bases, with 12 bases left in between. The CDR3 loop spans 13 amino acids. CDR1 SQVTM and CDR2 ANQGSEA come from the germline V gene. The CDR3 here is CSVGDGGDYGYTF. The CDR3, as DNA: TGCAGCGTTGGGGATGGGGGGGACTATGGCTACACCTTC.

The count of this clone is one. This chain joins TRBV5-1 and TRBJ2-2; D is perhaps TRBD1 (5 bases). This CDR3 contains 15 residues. Germline CDR1 is SGHRS and CDR2 is YFSETQ. V dropped 4 bases and J dropped 5 bases, with 15 bases sitting between them. The CDR3 DNA sequence: TGCGCCAGCAGCCGAACCGAGCAGGGTACCGGGGAGCTGTTTTTT. This sequence encodes CASSRTEQGTGELFF.

V is TRBV2 and J is TRBJ1-6; 9 bases fit TRBD1. The germline V gene encodes CDR1 SNHLY and CDR2 FYNNEI. This CDR3 spans 15 amino acids. After removal of 4 bases from V and 5 bases from J, the junction contained 3 bases not matched to a gene. DNA of the CDR3: TGTGCCAGCAGTGGGTGGGACAGGGATAATTCACCCCTCCACTTT. Translation gives CASSGWDRDNSPLHF.